This is a list of T cell receptor beta chains from one sample in a study of human T cells and chemical hapten exposure. In TCRdb, the RACE reads were re-called with MiXCR into one record per CDR3 protein. The data show fewer than 150,000 distinct CDR3 sequences, about 10% seen once. Here the sequenced sample was whole blood, taken in connection with sensitization to the hapten diphenylcyclopropenone (DPC). The receptors shown here come from a woman aged 45-65 years with alopecia areata. Some clones in this sample may be carry-over from other donors' samples. CDR3s include the opening cysteine and the closing phenylalanine or tryptophan. The D gene is left open where the match is weak. The listing skips clone size in some rows; elsewhere it reads once, few, many or a size class.

clone size,J gene,V gene,D gene,CDR3 protein,CDR3 DNA
few,TRBJ2-7,TRBV20-1,.,CSARSPGQGGQYF,TGCAGTGCTAGAAGTCCCGGGCAAGGAGGGCAGTACTTC
few,TRBJ1-1,TRBV29-1,.,CSVDPQGLGTEAFF,TGCAGCGTCGACCCACAGGGACTGGGCACTGAAGCTTTCTTT
many,TRBJ1-1,TRBV7-8,.,CASSSGPVNTEVFF,TGTGCCAGCAGCTCCGGACCCGTGAACACTGAAGTTTTCTTT
many,TRBJ2-1,TRBV14,TRBD2,CASSHLSASGRGEQFF,TGTGCCAGCAGCCACCTGAGCGCTAGCGGGAGGGGTGAGCAGTTCTTC
.,TRBJ2-5,TRBV29-1,TRBD1,CRASDRMGTQYF,TGCAGAGCTTCGGACAGGATGGGGACCCAGTACTTC
many,TRBJ2-7,TRBV11-2,.,CASSFTYEQYF,TGTGCCAGCAGCTTCACCTACGAGCAGTACTTC
many,TRBJ2-1,TRBV12-3/TRBV12-4,TRBD1,CASTLPGQGAEQFF,TGTGCCAGCACTCTCCCGGGACAGGGGGCGGAGCAGTTCTTC
many,TRBJ2-2,TRBV20-1,TRBD2,CSARTGLAGATGELFF,TGCAGTGCTAGAACGGGACTAGCGGGTGCCACCGGGGAGCTGTTTTTT
.,TRBJ2-2,TRBV19,TRBD2,CASSRAGANTGELFF,TGTGCCAGTAGTCGTGCGGGGGCGAACACCGGGGAGCTGTTTTTT
many,TRBJ1-5,TRBV12-3/TRBV12-4,.,CASSLSTGRNQPQHF,TGTGCCAGCAGTTTAAGTACCGGCAGGAATCAGCCCCAGCATTTT
few,TRBJ2-3,TRBV6-6,.,CASSYAVSTDTQYF,TGTGCCAGCAGTTACGCAGTCTCTACAGATACGCAGTATTTT
.,TRBJ1-1,TRBV2,.,CASSGGRGNTEAFF,TGTGCCAGCAGTGGGGGCAGGGGAAACACTGAAGCTTTCTTT
.,TRBJ2-7,TRBV10-3,.,CAIRQTYEQYF,TGTGCCATCAGACAGACCTACGAGCAGTACTTC
.,TRBJ2-7,TRBV18,TRBD2,CASSPLAGVEQHF,TGTGCCAGCTCACCCCTAGCGGGAGTCGAGCAGCACTTC
.,TRBJ2-2,TRBV7-2,.,CASSPKRPTGELFF,TGTGCCAGCAGCCCGAAGCGGCCGACCGGGGAGCTGTTTTTT
few,TRBJ2-1,TRBV20-1,.,CSALSPPGRGEQFF,TGCAGTGCCCTCTCTCCCCCGGGACGGGGTGAGCAGTTCTTC
few,TRBJ2-3,TRBV5-1,TRBD2,CASRLTSGADTQYF,TGCGCCAGCAGATTAACTAGCGGGGCAGATACGCAGTATTTT
.,TRBJ2-3,TRBV6-5,TRBD1,CASSYLGQGPDTQYF,TGTGCCAGCAGTTACCTGGGACAGGGGCCTGATACGCAGTATTTT
many,TRBJ2-5,TRBV21-1,.,CASSKAIETQYF,TGTGCCAGCAGCAAAGCCATCGAGACCCAGTACTTC
few,TRBJ1-3,TRBV7-8,.,CASSTPSPGNTIYF,TGTGCCAGCAGCACACCATCGCCGGGAAACACCATATATTTT
.,TRBJ1-6,TRBV9,.,CASSVAEALTYNSPLHF,TGTGCCAGCAGCGTAGCAGAGGCCTTAACATATAATTCACCCCTCCACTTT
many,TRBJ1-2,TRBV6-5,TRBD1,CASSRPSTGGDDGYTF,TGTGCCAGCAGCCGACCCTCGACAGGGGGCGATGATGGCTACACCTTC
many,TRBJ1-1,TRBV7-3,.,CASSLTSGGEAFF,TGTGCCAGCAGCTTAACGTCGGGGGGTGAAGCTTTCTTT
many,TRBJ2-7,TRBV12-2,.,CASRLAATEGGHYEQYF,TGTGCAAGTCGCTTAGCGGCGACGGAAGGGGGACACTACGAGCAGTACTTC
few,TRBJ2-1,TRBV6-6,TRBD1,CASSQDIGRGSYNEQFF,TGTGCCAGCAGCCAAGACATAGGCAGGGGGTCCTACAATGAGCAGTTCTTC
few,TRBJ2-6,TRBV19,.,CASSTLGQTGANVLTF,TGTGCCAGTAGTACCCTCGGACAGACTGGGGCCAACGTCCTGACTTTC
many,TRBJ1-1,TRBV5-1,.,CASIGGQNTEAFF,TGCGCCAGCATCGGGGGACAGAACACTGAAGCTTTCTTT
many,TRBJ2-1,TRBV6-1,.,CASSESPGLSNNEQFF,TGTGCCAGCAGTGAATCCCCAGGACTTTCTAATAATGAGCAGTTCTTC
few,TRBJ2-1,TRBV7-3,TRBD2,CASSLAGVHNEQFF,TGTGCCAGCAGCCTAGCGGGAGTTCACAATGAGCAGTTCTTC
many,TRBJ2-2,TRBV11-2,TRBD2,CASSLLAGFANTGELFF,TGTGCCAGCAGCTTACTAGCGGGGTTCGCGAACACCGGGGAGCTGTTTTTT
few,TRBJ2-7,TRBV27,.,CASSLVSQRKRREQYF,TGTGCCAGCAGTTTAGTAAGCCAGCGCAAAAGGCGCGAGCAGTACTTC
few,TRBJ2-1,TRBV9,TRBD2,CASSPQGSGTSYNEQFF,TGTGCCAGCAGCCCCCAGGGTAGCGGGACTTCCTACAATGAGCAGTTCTTC
few,TRBJ2-1,TRBV7-2,TRBD2,CASSPRTSGREYEQFF,TGTGCCAGCAGCCCCCGGACTAGCGGGAGGGAGTATGAGCAGTTCTTC
.,TRBJ1-5,TRBV18,.,CASSPGRGGQPQHF,TGTGCCAGCTCACCAGGCAGGGGTGGTCAGCCCCAGCATTTT
few,TRBJ2-5,TRBV7-2,.,CASSLRPLETQYF,TGTGCCAGCAGCCTAAGGCCTTTAGAGACCCAGTACTTC
.,TRBJ2-7,TRBV5-6,TRBD1,CASSLAVGQGAYEQYF,TGTGCCAGCAGCTTGGCGGTTGGACAGGGGGCCTACGAGCAGTACTTC
.,TRBJ1-5,TRBV2,TRBD1,CASTGQGGQPQHF,TGTGCCAGCACGGGACAGGGAGGCCAGCCCCAGCATTTT
few,TRBJ2-7,TRBV5-6,.,CASSFSMDEQYF,TGTGCCAGCAGCTTCTCCATGGACGAGCAGTACTTC
.,TRBJ2-1,TRBV3-2,.,CASSEGSGSYNEQFF,TGTGCCAGCAGCGAGGGTTCCGGCTCCTACAATGAGCAGTTCTTC
few,TRBJ2-3,TRBV9,.,CASSVGLDTQYF,TGTGCCAGCAGCGTAGGACTAGATACGCAGTATTTT
few,TRBJ2-7,TRBV1,.,CTSSQGTCNYSYEQYF,TGCACCAGCAGCCAAGGAACCTGCAACTACTCCTACGAGCAGTACTTC
many,TRBJ2-3,TRBV14,.,CASSQARARTDTQYF,TGTGCCAGCAGCCAAGCCCGGGCCCGGACAGATACGCAGTATTTT
many,TRBJ2-2,TRBV30,TRBD2,CAWSVYGLADRSGTGELFF,TGTGCCTGGAGTGTATATGGACTAGCGGACCGCTCAGGCACCGGGGAGCTGTTTTTT
.,TRBJ1-5,TRBV20-1,.,CSARDGWSNQPQHF,TGCAGTGCTAGAGATGGGTGGAGCAATCAGCCCCAGCATTTT
few,TRBJ2-3,TRBV30,.,CAWSVRSRTTTDTQYF,TGTGCCTGGAGTGTACGATCAAGGACGACCACAGATACGCAGTATTTT
many,TRBJ2-3,TRBV5-5,TRBD2,CASSLPGTSGRTDTQYF,TGTGCCAGCAGCTTGCCCGGGACTAGCGGGAGGACAGATACGCAGTATTTT
few,TRBJ2-3,TRBV5-6,TRBD2,CASTNYAGGTDTQYF,TGTGCCAGCACCAACTATGCGGGGGGCACAGATACGCAGTATTTT
.,TRBJ1-2,TRBV13,.,CASSQGKGDSYTF,TGTGCCAGCAGCCAGGGGAAAGGGGATAGCTACACCTTC
few,TRBJ2-2,TRBV6-2/TRBV6-3,.,CASTRAPGELFF,TGTGCCAGCACCAGGGCCCCCGGGGAGCTGTTTTTT
.,TRBJ1-6,TRBV27,TRBD1,CASSSDRVRESPLHF,TGTGCCAGCAGTTCGGACAGGGTTAGAGAATCACCCCTCCACTTT